This entry concerns a single TCR beta chain. The antigen is not known. V was pared by 5 bases and J by 3 bases, with 17 bases between. There are 15 residues in the CDR3. Germline V gene data show CDR1 as SEHNR and CDR2 as FQNEAQ (reference sequence). This entry is derived from a study of T cell repertoires in cytomegalovirus infection. Overall study context: Use of recently identified HLA-C-restricted and well-studied HLA-B-restricted CMV epitopes was part of the study. Matching HLA type, along with CMV infection, was indicated by public TCR beta signatures.

General study results and limits: In two of eight donors, the top clonotype was HLA-C-restricted CMV-specific. Cumulative public TCR beta family frequency identified CMV carriers with the relevant HLA.

In TCRdb, the reads were re-called with MiXCR into one record per CDR3 protein. The sample contains 200,000 to 250,000 distinct CDR3 sequences, 30% to 45% of which appear only once. Sequencing was performed on CD8+ T cells from cultured PBMCs, taken from culture after CMV antigen stimulation. The chain links TRBV7-9 to TRBJ2-7, with D possibly called TRBD1 or TRBD2 (5 bases each). The sequence was collected from a human donor in good health (CMV status not recorded). Some clones in this sample may be carry-over from other donors' samples. In DNA, the CDR3 is TGTGCCAGCAGCCCCCCGTGGGGGATTAACTACGAGCAGTACTTC. As protein: CASSPPWGINYEQYF.